This T cell receptor (beta chain) was sequenced during a study of T cell changes during pregnancy in multiple sclerosis. Only in-frame clones appear in the TCRdb table, and some are missing; sequencing was by immunoSEQ multiplex PCR. The sample has 65,000 to 85,000 clones; 92% are singletons. Trimming cost V 8 bases and J 1 base, with 10 bases left between them. Germline CDR1 is LNHDA and CDR2 is SQIVND (reference sequence). This CDR3 is built from 13 residues. This TCR came from a female donor with multiple sclerosis, enrolled in a pregnancy study. The chain uses TRBV19 and TRBJ2-3; a possible D gene is TRBD2 (5 bases). Material: peripheral blood, obtained after pregnancy. The CDR3 bases are TGTGCCAGTGACGTCGGGGGCACAGATACGCAGTATTTT. Translation gives CASDVGGTDTQYF. The full variable domain, its missing parts supplied by reference TRBV19 and TRBJ2-3, is DGGITQSPKYLFRKEGQNVTLSCEQNLNHDAMYWYRQDPGQGLRLIYYSQIVNDFQKGDIAEGYSVSREKKESFPLTVTSAQKNPTAFYLCASDVGGTDTQYFGPGTRLTVL.